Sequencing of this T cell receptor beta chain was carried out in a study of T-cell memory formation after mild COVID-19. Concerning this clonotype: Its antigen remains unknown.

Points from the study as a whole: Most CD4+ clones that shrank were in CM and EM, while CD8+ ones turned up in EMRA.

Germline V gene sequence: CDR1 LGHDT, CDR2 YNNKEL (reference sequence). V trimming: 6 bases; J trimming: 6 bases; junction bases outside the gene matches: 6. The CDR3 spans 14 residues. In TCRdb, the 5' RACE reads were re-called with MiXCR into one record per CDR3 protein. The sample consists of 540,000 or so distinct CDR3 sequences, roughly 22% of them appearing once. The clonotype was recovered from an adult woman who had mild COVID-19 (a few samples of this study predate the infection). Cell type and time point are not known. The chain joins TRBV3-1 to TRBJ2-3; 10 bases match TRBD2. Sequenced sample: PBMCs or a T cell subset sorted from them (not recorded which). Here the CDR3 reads CASSLSGGGDTQYF. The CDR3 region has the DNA TGTGCCAGCAGTCTGAGCGGGGGGGGTGATACGCAGTATTTT.